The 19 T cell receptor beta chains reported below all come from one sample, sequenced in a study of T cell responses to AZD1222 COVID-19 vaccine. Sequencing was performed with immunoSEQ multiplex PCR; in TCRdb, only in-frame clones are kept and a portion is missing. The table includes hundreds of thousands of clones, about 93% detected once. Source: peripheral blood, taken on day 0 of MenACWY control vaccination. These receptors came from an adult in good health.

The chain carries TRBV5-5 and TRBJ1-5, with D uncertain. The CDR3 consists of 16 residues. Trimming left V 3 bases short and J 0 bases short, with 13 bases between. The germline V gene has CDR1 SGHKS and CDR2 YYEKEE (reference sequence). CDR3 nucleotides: TGTGCCAGCAGCTCGGACGGAGCAAATAGCAATCAGCCCCAGCATTTT. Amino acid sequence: CASSSDGANSNQPQHF.

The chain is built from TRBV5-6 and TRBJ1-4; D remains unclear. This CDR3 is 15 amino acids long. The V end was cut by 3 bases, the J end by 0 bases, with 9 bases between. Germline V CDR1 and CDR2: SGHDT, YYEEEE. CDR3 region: CASSSVTTTNEKLFF. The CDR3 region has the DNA TGTGCCAGCAGCTCAGTGACGACAACTAATGAAAAACTGTTTTTT. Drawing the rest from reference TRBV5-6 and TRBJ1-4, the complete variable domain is DAGVTQSPTHLIKTRGQQVTLRCSPKSGHDTVSWYQQALGQGPQFIFQYYEEEERQRGNFPDRFSGHQFPNYSSELNVNALLLGDSALYLCASSSVTTTNEKLFFGSGTQLSVL.

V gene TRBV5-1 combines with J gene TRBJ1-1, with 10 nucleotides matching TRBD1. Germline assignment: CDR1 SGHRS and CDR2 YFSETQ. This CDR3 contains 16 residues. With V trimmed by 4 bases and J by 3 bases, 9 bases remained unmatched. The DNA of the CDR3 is TGCGCCAGCAGCCGCGGGACAGGGGACAAGTACACTGAAGCTTTCTTT. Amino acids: CASSRGTGDKYTEAFF.

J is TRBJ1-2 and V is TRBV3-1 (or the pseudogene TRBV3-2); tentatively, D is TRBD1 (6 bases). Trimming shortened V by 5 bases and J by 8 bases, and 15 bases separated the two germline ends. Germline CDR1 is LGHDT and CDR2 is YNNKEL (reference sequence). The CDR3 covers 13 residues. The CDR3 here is CASSRTAREGYTF. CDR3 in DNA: TGTGCCAGCAGCAGGACAGCCCGGGAGGGCTACACCTTC.

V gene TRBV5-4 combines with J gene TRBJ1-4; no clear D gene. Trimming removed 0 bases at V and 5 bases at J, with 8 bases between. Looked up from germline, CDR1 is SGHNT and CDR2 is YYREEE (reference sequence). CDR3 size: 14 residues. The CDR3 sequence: CASSLAGLNEKLFF. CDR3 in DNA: TGTGCCAGCAGCTTGGCGGGGTTGAATGAAAAACTGTTTTTT.

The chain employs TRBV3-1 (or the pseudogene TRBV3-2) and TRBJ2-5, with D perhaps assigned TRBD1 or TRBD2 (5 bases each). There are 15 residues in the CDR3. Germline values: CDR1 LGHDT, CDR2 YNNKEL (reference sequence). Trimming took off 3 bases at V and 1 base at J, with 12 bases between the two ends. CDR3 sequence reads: CASSQGPGRQETQYF. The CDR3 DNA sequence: TGTGCCAGCAGCCAGGGGCCGGGGCGCCAAGAGACCCAGTACTTC.

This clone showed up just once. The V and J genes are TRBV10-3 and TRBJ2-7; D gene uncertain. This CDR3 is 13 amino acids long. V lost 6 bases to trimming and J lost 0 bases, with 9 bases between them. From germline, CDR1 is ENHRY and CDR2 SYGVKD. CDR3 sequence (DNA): TGTGCCATCAGCAGGCCAGACTCCTACGAGCAGTACTTC. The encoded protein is CAISRPDSYEQYF.

The CDR3 protein is CASRVAGLTEAFF. The CDR3 DNA follows: TGTGCCAGCAGGGTGGCAGGATTAACTGAAGCTTTCTTT. The J gene is TRBJ1-1, the V gene TRBV12-3 or TRBV12-4; D remains unclear. V lost 6 bases and J lost 5, with 13 bases in between. The length of the CDR3 is 13 residues.

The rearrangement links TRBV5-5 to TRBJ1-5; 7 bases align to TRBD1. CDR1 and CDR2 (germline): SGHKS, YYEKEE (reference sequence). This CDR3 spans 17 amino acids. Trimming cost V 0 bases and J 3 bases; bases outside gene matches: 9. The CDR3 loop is CASSLAGTAGSNQPQHF. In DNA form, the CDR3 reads TGTGCCAGCAGCTTGGCCGGGACAGCCGGATCCAATCAGCCCCAGCATTTT.

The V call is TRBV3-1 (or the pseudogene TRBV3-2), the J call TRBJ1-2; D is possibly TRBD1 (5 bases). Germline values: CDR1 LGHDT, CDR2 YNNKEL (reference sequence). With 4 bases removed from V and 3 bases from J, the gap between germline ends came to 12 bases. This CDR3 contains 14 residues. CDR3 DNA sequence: TGTGCCAGCAGCCGAACCAGGGCAGACTATGGCTACACCTTC. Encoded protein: CASSRTRADYGYTF.

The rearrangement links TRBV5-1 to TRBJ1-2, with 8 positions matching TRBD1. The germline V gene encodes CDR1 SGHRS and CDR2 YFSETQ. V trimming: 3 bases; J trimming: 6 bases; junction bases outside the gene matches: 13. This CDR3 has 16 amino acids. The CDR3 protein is CASSSRGQGGLDGYTF. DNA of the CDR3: TGCGCCAGCAGCTCCCGCGGACAGGGAGGATTAGATGGCTACACCTTC.

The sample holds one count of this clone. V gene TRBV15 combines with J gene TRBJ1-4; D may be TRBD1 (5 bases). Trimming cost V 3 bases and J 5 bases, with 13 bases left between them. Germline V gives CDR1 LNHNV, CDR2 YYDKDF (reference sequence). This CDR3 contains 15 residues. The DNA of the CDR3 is TGTGCCACCAGCAGGAATCGACAGTTAAATGAAAAACTGTTTTTT. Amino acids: CATSRNRQLNEKLFF.

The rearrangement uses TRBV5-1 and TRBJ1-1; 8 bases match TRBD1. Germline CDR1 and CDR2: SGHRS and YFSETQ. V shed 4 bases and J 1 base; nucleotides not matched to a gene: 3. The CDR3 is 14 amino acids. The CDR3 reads CASSRDRRNTEAFF. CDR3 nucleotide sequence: TGCGCCAGCAGCAGGGACAGGAGGAACACTGAAGCTTTCTTT.

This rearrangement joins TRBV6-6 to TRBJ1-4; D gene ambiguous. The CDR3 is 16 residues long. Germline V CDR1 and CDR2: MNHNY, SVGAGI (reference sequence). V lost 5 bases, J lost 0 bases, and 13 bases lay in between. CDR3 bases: TGTGCCAGCAGTAAAACGGACGTGGCAACTAATGAAAAACTGTTTTTT. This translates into CASSKTDVATNEKLFF.

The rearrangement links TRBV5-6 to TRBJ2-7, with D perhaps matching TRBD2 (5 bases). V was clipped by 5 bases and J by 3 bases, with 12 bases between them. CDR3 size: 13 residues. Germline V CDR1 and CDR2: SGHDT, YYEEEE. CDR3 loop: CASRSREGYEQYF. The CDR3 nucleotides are TGTGCCAGCAGATCCCGGGAAGGCTACGAGCAGTACTTC. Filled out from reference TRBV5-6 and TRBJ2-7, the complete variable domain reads DAGVTQSPTHLIKTRGQQVTLRCSPKSGHDTVSWYQQALGQGPQFIFQYYEEEERQRGNFPDRFSGHQFPNYSSELNVNALLLGDSALYLCASRSREGYEQYFGPGTRLTVT.

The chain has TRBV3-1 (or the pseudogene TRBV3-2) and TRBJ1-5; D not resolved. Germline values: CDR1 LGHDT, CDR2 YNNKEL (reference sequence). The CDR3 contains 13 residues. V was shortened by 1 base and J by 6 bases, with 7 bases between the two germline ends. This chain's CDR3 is CASSQVLGQPQHF. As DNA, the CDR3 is TGTGCCAGCAGCCAAGTTCTCGGTCAGCCCCAGCATTTT.

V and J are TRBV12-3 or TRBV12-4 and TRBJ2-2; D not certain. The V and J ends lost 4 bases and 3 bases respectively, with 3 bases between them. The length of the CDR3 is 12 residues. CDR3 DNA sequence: TGTGCCAGCAGTTCACACACCGGGGAGCTGTTTTTT. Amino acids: CASSSHTGELFF.

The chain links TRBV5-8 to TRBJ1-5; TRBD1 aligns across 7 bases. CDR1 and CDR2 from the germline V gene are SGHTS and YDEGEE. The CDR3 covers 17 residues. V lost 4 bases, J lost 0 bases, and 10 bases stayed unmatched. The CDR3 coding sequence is TGTGCCAGCAGCCTGGGACAGCTCCTGATTAGCAATCAGCCCCAGCATTTT. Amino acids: CASSLGQLLISNQPQHF.

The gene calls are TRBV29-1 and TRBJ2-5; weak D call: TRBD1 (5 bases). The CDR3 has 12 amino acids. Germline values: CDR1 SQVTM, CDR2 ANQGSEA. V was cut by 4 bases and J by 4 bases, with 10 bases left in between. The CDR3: CSVAMGPETQYF. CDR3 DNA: TGCAGCGTTGCAATGGGGCCAGAGACCCAGTACTTC.